The 24 T cell receptor beta chains below come from one sample, sequenced in a study of response to subunit inactivated influenza vaccine. TCRdb analysed the RT-PCR reads with MiXCR anew, one entry per CDR3 protein. The sample has hundreds of thousands of distinct CDR3 sequences, 15% to 18% seen once. Sequencing was performed on PBMCs from blood, taken roughly 12 days after vaccination. Receptors originate from a man aged 50 or older who received an inactivated influenza vaccine.

The V gene is TRBV7-6, the J gene TRBJ2-7; D gene uncertain. Germline V gene sequence: CDR1 SGHVS, CDR2 FNYEAQ. This CDR3 region has 13 residues. V was cut by 2 bases and J by 2 bases, with 7 bases left in between. For the CDR3, the DNA is TGTGCCAGCAGCTTAAAGGGCCCCTACGAGCAGTACTTC. Its protein is CASSLKGPYEQYF.

This clonotype was detected a few times. The CDR3 DNA sequence: TGTGCCAGCAGCCAAGATAGTCTACTGGGCCCGAACAGAGAGACCCAGTACTTC. This encodes CASSQDSLLGPNRETQYF. The chain couples TRBV3-1 to TRBJ2-5; D not certain. The V and J ends lost 0 bases and 4 bases respectively, with 21 bases between them. The CDR3 is 18 residues long. The germline V gene has CDR1 LGHDT and CDR2 YNNKEL (reference sequence).

CDR3 residues: CASSLARGTGGSYNEQFF. Written as DNA, the CDR3 is TGTGCCAGCAGCTTAGCGAGGGGGACGGGGGGGTCCTACAATGAGCAGTTCTTC. The chain uses TRBV7-6 and TRBJ2-1, with 8 bases matching TRBD2. The CDR3 totals 18 residues. The V gene's germline CDR1 is SGHVS and CDR2 FNYEAQ. Germline trimming cut 0 bases from V and 1 base from J; bases unmatched to any gene: 8.

This clonotype was counted ten times or more. The gene calls are TRBV6-5 and TRBJ2-5; D may be TRBD1 (6 bases). The V gene's germline CDR1 is MNHEY and CDR2 SVGAGI. This CDR3 contains 15 residues. Trimming stripped 5 bases from V and 4 bases from J, with 17 bases between. CDR3 region: CASSDPRGIVETQYF. CDR3 nucleotide sequence: TGTGCCAGCAGTGACCCCAGGGGAATCGTAGAGACCCAGTACTTC.

This clonotype was counted ten times or more. V and J are TRBV7-2 and TRBJ2-3; D is perhaps TRBD1 or TRBD2 (6 bases each). V lost 1 base to trimming and J lost 4 bases, with 15 bases between them. The CDR3 spans 16 residues. Germline V lookup: CDR1 SGHTA, CDR2 FQGNSA. CDR3: CASSLVKGGSADTQYF. The CDR3 DNA reads as TGTGCCAGCAGCTTAGTAAAGGGGGGTTCAGCAGATACGCAGTATTTT.

The V gene is TRBV30, the J gene TRBJ2-2, with D uncertain. From germline, CDR1 is GTSNPN and CDR2 SVGIG (reference sequence). CDR3 size: 11 residues. V was pared by 2 bases and J by 6 bases, with 4 bases between. The CDR3 nucleotides are TGTGCCTGGAGTATCTCCGGGGAGCTGTTTTTT. It is translated as CAWSISGELFF.

This chain links TRBV20-1 with TRBJ2-3; perhaps TRBD2 as D (6 bases). Germline V gene data show CDR1 as DFQATT and CDR2 as SNEGSKA (reference sequence). This CDR3 spans 14 amino acids. V was trimmed by 7 bases and J by 4 bases, leaving 18 bases between them. The CDR3 reads CSGLSRRGADTQYF. CDR3 DNA sequence: TGCAGTGGCCTAAGCAGGCGCGGGGCAGATACGCAGTATTTT.

J is TRBJ2-1 and V is TRBV30, with D unclear. This CDR3 spans 12 amino acids. Germline lookup yields CDR1 GTSNPN and CDR2 SVGIG (reference sequence). Trimming stripped 0 bases from V and 10 bases from J, with 10 bases between. The CDR3 DNA reads as TGTGCCTGGAGTGTGGGAACAATGGAGCAGTTCTTC. Its protein product is CAWSVGTMEQFF.

This clonotype was counted between two and nine times. The chain links TRBV27 to TRBJ1-1; possibly TRBD1 for D (5 bases). The CDR3 runs to 13 residues. The V gene lost 4 bases and the J gene lost 5 bases, with 11 bases spanning the gap. In germline, CDR1 is MNHEY, CDR2 SMNVEV (reference sequence). This chain's CDR3 is CASSSGRGTEAFF. The CDR3 DNA follows: TGTGCCAGCAGTTCGGGGAGGGGAACTGAAGCTTTCTTT.

This clonotype was detected only a few times. The chain uses TRBV24-1 and TRBJ2-1; 11 bases are shared with TRBD2. The V gene end was trimmed by 4 bases and the J gene end by 6 bases; junction bases not matched to a gene: 10. CDR3 size: 17 residues. Germline V lookup: CDR1 KGHDR, CDR2 SFDVKD. The CDR3 DNA reads as TGTGCCACCAGTGACAAACTCACTAGCGGGAGTGGCAATGAGCAGTTCTTC. Protein product: CATSDKLTSGSGNEQFF.

This clonotype was recorded a few times. The chain is built from TRBV4-1 and TRBJ2-2, with D perhaps given as TRBD1 or TRBD2 (6 bases each). Trimming left V 4 bases short and J 4 bases short, with 10 bases between. Germline V CDR1 and CDR2: MGHRA, YSYEKL. There are 14 residues in the CDR3. This chain's CDR3 is CASSPGAITGELFF. DNA of the CDR3: TGCGCCAGCAGCCCGGGGGCTATCACCGGGGAGCTGTTTTTT.

The CDR3 is CASRRRRDRGTQYF. The CDR3 DNA is TGTGCCAGCAGGCGAAGGCGAGACCGGGGGACCCAGTACTTC. The rearrangement links TRBV6-1 to TRBJ2-5; D possibly corresponds to TRBD2 (5 bases). Looked up from germline, CDR1 is MNHNS and CDR2 is SASEGT. The V and J ends lost 6 bases and 7 bases respectively, with 18 bases between them. The length of the CDR3 is 14 residues.

This clonotype was seen repeatedly, ten times or more. This chain uses TRBV20-1 with TRBJ2-1, with 14 bases fitting TRBD2. The CDR3 has 14 amino acids. Germline V gene lookup returns CDR1 DFQATT and CDR2 SNEGSKA (reference sequence). J lost 4 bases, V lost 5 bases, and 1 base had no gene match. In DNA form, the CDR3 reads TGCAGTGCTGGGACTAGCGGGAGTTACAATGAGCAGTTCTTC. This codes for CSAGTSGSYNEQFF.

In its sample, this clonotype was seen a few times. The V gene is TRBV3-1, the J gene TRBJ2-1, with 9 bases aligning to TRBD2. CDR1 is LGHDT and CDR2 is YNNKEL in the germline V gene (reference sequence). This CDR3 has 14 residues. J was trimmed by 5 bases and V by 5 bases; bases with no gene match: 4. Here the CDR3 DNA reads TGTGCCAGCAGCTATCTAGCGGGACACAATGAGCAGTTCTTC. Protein: CASSYLAGHNEQFF.

This clonotype was seen a few times. The CDR3 nucleotides read TGTGCCAGCAGCTGGGGTTCTGGGGCGGTCTCCTACAATGAGCAGTTCTTC. Translation: CASSWGSGAVSYNEQFF. The chain has TRBV7-6 and TRBJ2-1; tentative D call: TRBD1 (5 bases). This CDR3 is 17 amino acids long. CDR1 and CDR2 (germline): SGHVS, FNYEAQ. V shed 4 bases and J shed 0 bases, with 16 bases lying between them.

The chain has TRBV4-1 and TRBJ1-3; D not certain. Germline CDR1 and CDR2: MGHRA and YSYEKL. The CDR3 is made up of 14 amino acids. V was clipped by 5 bases and J by 4 bases, with 12 bases between them. CDR3 nucleotide sequence: TGCGCCAGCAGCTCCACTTGGGGAGGAAACACCATATATTTT. Amino acids: CASSSTWGGNTIYF.

This clonotype has at least ten counts. The V call is TRBV12-3 or TRBV12-4, the J call TRBJ1-5; D remains ambiguous. This CDR3 has 15 residues. V lost 3 bases, J lost 5 bases, and 14 bases lay in between. CDR3 in DNA: TGTGCCAGCAGTTTGAGAGGGATCGGGTATCAGCCCCAGCATTTT. Its translation is CASSLRGIGYQPQHF.

V usage is TRBV10-3 and J usage is TRBJ1-4; 8 bases agree with TRBD1. This CDR3 has 14 amino acids. Germline V gene lookup returns CDR1 ENHRY and CDR2 SYGVKD. J was trimmed by 7 bases and V by 6 bases; bases with no gene match: 7. The CDR3 sequence: CAIRDQGAGEKLFF. In DNA, the CDR3 is TGTGCCATCAGGGATCAGGGGGCCGGTGAAAAACTGTTTTTT.

The J gene is TRBJ2-1, the V gene TRBV11-2; 16 nucleotides align to TRBD2. From germline, CDR1 is SGHAT and CDR2 FQNNGV. The J segment lost 6 bases and the V segment lost 1 base, leaving 9 bases of the junction unmatched. The CDR3 length is 19 residues. The CDR3: CASSLVEGLAGGPSNEQFF. As DNA, the CDR3 is TGTGCCAGCAGCTTAGTAGAGGGACTAGCGGGAGGGCCCAGCAATGAGCAGTTCTTC.

This clonotype was seen repeatedly, ten times or more. The J gene is TRBJ1-1, the V gene TRBV10-3; TRBD1 agrees at 8 bases. The CDR3 is made up of 15 amino acids. Trimming removed 7 bases from V and 7 bases from J; junction bases left unmatched: 14. The V gene's germline CDR1 is ENHRY and CDR2 SYGVKD. CDR3 DNA: TGTGCCATCACCCAAGGGACAGGCCAGGAATTTGAAGCTTTCTTT. Amino acid sequence: CAITQGTGQEFEAFF.

The rearrangement joins TRBV9 to TRBJ2-7; D call uncertain. This CDR3 comprises 15 residues. Germline V gene lookup returns CDR1 SGDLS and CDR2 YYNGEE. Trimming shortened V by 0 bases and J by 1 base, and 11 bases separated the two germline ends. This chain's CDR3 is CASSVAAGASYEQYF. The CDR3 nucleotides read TGTGCCAGCAGCGTAGCGGCCGGAGCGTCCTACGAGCAGTACTTC.

This clonotype was seen a few times. The chain recombines TRBV7-9 with TRBJ1-1, with 7 bases lining up with TRBD1. The CDR3 runs to 14 residues. V dropped 5 bases and J dropped 1; count of bases not matched to a gene: 4. Per germline, CDR1 SEHNR and CDR2 FQNEAQ (reference sequence). CDR3 coding DNA: TGTGCCAGCAGCCATGGGGACAGGAACACTGAAGCTTTCTTT. Protein product: CASSHGDRNTEAFF.

V usage is TRBV4-3 and J usage is TRBJ2-7; 10 bases map to TRBD2. This CDR3 contains 15 residues. J lost 7 bases, V lost 4 bases, and 10 bases had no gene match. CDR1 and CDR2 (germline): LGHNA, YSLEER. The CDR3 bases are TGCGCCAGCAGCCCGCTAGCGGGGGCCCGTTGGGAGCAGTACTTC. Translation: CASSPLAGARWEQYF.

V gene TRBV4-1 combines with J gene TRBJ1-1, with D unclear. Trimming took 0 bases from V and 5 from J, leaving 13 bases between them. Germline lookup yields CDR1 MGHRA and CDR2 YSYEKL. The CDR3 totals 15 residues. CDR3 residues: CASSQDAWGETEAFF. The CDR3 coding sequence is TGCGCCAGCAGCCAAGATGCCTGGGGAGAGACTGAAGCTTTCTTT.